This TCR beta chain was profiled in a study of identifying expanded T cells in peripheral blood. Looked up from germline, CDR1 is SGHKS and CDR2 is YYEKEE (reference sequence). This CDR3 is 17 amino acids long. The germline V and J ends were trimmed by 7 bases and 0 bases, with 17 bases remaining between them. Sequencing was performed with immunoSEQ multiplex PCR; in TCRdb, only in-frame clones are kept and a portion is missing. Here the sample spans approximately 100,000 clones, around 90% being singletons. The sequenced sample consisted of blood. The chain employs TRBV5-5 and TRBJ2-6; no definite D call. The sequence was collected from a person between 18 and 75 years old in good health. The CDR3 nucleotides read TGTGCCAGCGGTTCCTCCTTCATTAACTCTGGGGCCAACGTCCTGACTTTC. Translation: CASGSSFINSGANVLTF.